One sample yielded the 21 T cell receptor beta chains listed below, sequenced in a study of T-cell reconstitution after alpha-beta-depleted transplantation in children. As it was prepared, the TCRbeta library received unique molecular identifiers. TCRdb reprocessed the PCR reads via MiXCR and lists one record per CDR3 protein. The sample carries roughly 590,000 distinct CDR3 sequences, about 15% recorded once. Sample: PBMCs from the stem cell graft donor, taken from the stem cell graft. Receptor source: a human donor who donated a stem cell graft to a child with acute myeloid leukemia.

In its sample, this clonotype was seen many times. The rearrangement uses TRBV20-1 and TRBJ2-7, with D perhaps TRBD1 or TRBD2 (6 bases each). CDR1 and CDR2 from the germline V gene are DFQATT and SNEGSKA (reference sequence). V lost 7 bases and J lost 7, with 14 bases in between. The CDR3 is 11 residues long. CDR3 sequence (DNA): TGCAGTGTTATGAGAGGGGGGGAGCAGTACGTC. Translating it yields CSVMRGGEQYV.

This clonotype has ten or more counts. The CDR3 here is CATSRVNTGGSDTQYF. In nucleotides, the CDR3 is TGTGCCACCAGCAGAGTTAACACAGGGGGTTCAGATACGCAGTATTTT. The V gene is TRBV15, the J gene TRBJ2-3; 8 bases line up with TRBD1. V was clipped by 1 base and J by 4 bases; unmatched bases: 7. Germline CDR1 reads LNHNV; CDR2 reads YYDKDF (reference sequence). The CDR3 loop spans 16 amino acids.

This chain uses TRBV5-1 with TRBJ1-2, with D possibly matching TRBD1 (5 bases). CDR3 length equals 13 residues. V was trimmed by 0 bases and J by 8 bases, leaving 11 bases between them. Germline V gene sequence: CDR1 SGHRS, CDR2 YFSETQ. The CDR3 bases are TGCGCCAGCAGCTTGGACTTGGGGGACGGCTACACCTTC. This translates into CASSLDLGDGYTF. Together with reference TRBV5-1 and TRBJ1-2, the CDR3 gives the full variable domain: KAGVTQTPRYLIKTRGQQVTLSCSPISGHRSVSWYQQTPGQGLQFLFEYFSETQRNKGNFPGRFSGRQFSNSRSEMNVSTLELGDSALYLCASSLDLGDGYTFGSGTRLTVV.

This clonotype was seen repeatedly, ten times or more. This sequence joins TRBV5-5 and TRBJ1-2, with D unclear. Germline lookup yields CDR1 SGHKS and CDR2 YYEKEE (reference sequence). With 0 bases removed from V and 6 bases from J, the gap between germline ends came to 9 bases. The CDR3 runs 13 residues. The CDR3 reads CASSLATLHGYTF. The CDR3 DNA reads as TGTGCCAGCAGCTTGGCAACCCTCCATGGCTACACCTTC. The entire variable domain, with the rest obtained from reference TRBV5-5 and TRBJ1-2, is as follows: DAGVTQSPTHLIKTRGQQVTLRCSPISGHKSVSWYQQVLGQGPQFIFQYYEKEERGRGNFPDRFSARQFPNYSSELNVNALLLGDSALYLCASSLATLHGYTFGSGTRLTVV.

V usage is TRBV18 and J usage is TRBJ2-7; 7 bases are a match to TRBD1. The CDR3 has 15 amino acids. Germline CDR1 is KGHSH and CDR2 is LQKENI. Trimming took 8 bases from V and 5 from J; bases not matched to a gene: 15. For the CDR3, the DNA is TGTGCCAGCACCCCTAACCGGGACAGAAGTCACGAGCAGTACTTC. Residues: CASTPNRDRSHEQYF.

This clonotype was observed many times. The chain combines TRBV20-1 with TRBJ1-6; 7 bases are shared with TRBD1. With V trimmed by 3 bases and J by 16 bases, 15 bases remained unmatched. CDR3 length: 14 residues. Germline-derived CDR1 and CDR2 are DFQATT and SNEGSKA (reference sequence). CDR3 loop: CSASPHRARGELHF. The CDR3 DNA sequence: TGCAGTGCTAGTCCCCACCGGGCCAGGGGGGAACTCCACTTT.

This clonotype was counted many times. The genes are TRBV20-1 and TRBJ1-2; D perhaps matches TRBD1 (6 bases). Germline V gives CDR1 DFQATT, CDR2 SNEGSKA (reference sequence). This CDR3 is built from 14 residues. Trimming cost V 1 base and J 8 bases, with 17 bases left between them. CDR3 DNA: TGCAGTGCTAGAGCGTTAAGGGGGGCCCACGGCTACACCTTC. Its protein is CSARALRGAHGYTF.

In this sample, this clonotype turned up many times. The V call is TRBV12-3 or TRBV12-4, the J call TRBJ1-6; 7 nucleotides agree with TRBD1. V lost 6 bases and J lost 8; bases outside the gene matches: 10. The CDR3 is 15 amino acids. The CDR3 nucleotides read TGTGCCAGCAGCCCAGGGACAGCAGGGCATTCACCCCTCCACTTT. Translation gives CASSPGTAGHSPLHF.

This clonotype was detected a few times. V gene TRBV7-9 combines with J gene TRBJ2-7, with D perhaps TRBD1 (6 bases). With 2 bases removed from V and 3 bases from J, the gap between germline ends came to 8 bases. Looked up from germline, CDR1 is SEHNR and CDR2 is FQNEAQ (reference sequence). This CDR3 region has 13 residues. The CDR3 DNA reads TGTGCCAGCAGCTTACAGGGGCACTACGAGCAGTACTTC. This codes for CASSLQGHYEQYF.

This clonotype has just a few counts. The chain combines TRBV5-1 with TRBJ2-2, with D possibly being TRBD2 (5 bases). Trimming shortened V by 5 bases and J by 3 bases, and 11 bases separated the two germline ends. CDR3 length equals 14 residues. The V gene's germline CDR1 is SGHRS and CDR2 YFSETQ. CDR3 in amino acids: CASRGSEDTGELFF. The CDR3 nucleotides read TGCGCCAGCAGAGGGAGCGAAGACACCGGGGAGCTGTTTTTT.

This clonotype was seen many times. The CDR3: CSVDTGGSGANVLTF. DNA of the CDR3: TGCAGCGTTGATACAGGTGGGAGTGGGGCCAACGTCCTGACTTTC. The rearrangement joins TRBV29-1 to TRBJ2-6; the D gene could be TRBD1 or TRBD2 (5 bases each). The CDR3 loop spans 15 amino acids. Germline CDR1 is SQVTM and CDR2 is ANQGSEA. The V end was cut by 3 bases, the J end by 3 bases, with 12 bases between.

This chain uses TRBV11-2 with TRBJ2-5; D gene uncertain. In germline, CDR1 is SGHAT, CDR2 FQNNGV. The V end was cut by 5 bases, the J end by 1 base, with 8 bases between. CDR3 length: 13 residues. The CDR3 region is CASSPPAQETQYF. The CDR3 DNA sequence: TGTGCCAGCAGCCCCCCCGCCCAAGAGACCCAGTACTTC.

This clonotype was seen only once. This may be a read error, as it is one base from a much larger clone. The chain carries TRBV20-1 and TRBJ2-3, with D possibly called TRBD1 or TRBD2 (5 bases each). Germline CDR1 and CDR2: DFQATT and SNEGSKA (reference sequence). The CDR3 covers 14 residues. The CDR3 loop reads CSARVGAEEDMQYF. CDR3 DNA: TGCAGTGCTAGGGTCGGGGCGGAGGAAGATATGCAGTATTTT.

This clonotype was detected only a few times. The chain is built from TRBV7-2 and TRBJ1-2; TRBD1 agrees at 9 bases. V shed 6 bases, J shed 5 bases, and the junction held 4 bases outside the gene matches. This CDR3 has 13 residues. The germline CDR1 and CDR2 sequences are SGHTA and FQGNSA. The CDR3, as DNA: TGTGCCAGCAGAGGGGACAGGGCGTATGGCTACACCTTC. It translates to CASRGDRAYGYTF.

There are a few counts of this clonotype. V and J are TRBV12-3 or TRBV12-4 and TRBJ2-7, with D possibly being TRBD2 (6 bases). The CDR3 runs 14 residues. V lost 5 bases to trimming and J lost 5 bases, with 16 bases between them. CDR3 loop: CASSPYPGVDEQYF. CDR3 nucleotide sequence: TGTGCCAGCAGTCCCTACCCGGGGGTAGACGAGCAGTACTTC.

CDR3 residues: CASSEPPQEGRNTEAFF. The DNA for the CDR3 is TGCGCCAGCAGTGAGCCCCCGCAGGAGGGCAGAAACACTGAAGCTTTCTTT. The chain is built from TRBV10-1 and TRBJ1-1; D is unclear. CDR3 length: 17 amino acids. Germline assignment: CDR1 WNHNN and CDR2 SYGVQD (reference sequence). Trimming stripped 2 bases from V and 2 bases from J, with 18 bases between.

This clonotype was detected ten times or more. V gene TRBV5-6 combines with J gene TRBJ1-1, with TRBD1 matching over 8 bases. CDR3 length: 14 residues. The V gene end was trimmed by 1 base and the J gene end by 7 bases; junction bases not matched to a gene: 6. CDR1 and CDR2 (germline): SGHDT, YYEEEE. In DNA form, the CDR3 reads TGTGCCAGCAGCTTGCCAGACAGGGGTGGTGAAGCTTTCTTT. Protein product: CASSLPDRGGEAFF.

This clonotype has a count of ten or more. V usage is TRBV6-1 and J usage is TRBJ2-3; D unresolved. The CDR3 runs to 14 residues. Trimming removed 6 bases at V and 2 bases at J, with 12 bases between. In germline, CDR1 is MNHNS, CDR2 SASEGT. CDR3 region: CASSPTGFTDTQYF. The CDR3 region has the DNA TGTGCCAGCAGCCCGACGGGTTTCACAGATACGCAGTATTTT.

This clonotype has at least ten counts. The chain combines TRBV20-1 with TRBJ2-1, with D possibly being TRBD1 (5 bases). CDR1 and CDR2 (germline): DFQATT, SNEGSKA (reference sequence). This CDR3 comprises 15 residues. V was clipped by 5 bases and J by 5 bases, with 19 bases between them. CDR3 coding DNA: TGCAGTGCTGCACGGAGCCTCGGACAACACAATGAGCAGTTCTTC. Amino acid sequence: CSAARSLGQHNEQFF.

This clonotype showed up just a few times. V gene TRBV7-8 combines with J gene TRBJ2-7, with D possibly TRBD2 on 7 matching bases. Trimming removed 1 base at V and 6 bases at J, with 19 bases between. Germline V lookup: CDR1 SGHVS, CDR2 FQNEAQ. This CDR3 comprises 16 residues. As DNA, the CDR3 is TGTGCCAGCAGCTTAGGGGCTACAACAGGGAGGGGCGAGCAGTACGTC. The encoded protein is CASSLGATTGRGEQYV.

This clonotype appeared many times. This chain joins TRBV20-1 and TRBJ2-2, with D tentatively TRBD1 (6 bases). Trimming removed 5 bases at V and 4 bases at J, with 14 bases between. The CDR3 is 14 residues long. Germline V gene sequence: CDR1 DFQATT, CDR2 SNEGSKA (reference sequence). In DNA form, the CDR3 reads TGCAGTGCTTCCCGGACAGAGCCCACCGGGGAGCTGTTTTTT. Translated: CSASRTEPTGELFF.